The 18 T cell receptor beta chains below all came from one sample that was sequenced in a study of blood T cell repertoires in COVID-19. Generated by immunoSEQ multiplex PCR, the TCRdb table keeps only in-frame clones and is missing some. Among hundreds of thousands of clones listed, 70% to 90% were seen once. Sample: PBMCs or T cells enriched from blood (not recorded which). The receptors shown here come from a woman between 55 and 75 years old in a cohort exposed to, infected with or recovered from COVID-19 (not recorded which).

The chain has TRBV28 and TRBJ2-1; D is possibly TRBD2 (6 bases). V lost 1 base and J 6 bases, leaving 16 bases between the germline ends. CDR1 and CDR2 (germline): MDHEN, SYDVKM. The CDR3 sequence is 16 residues long. CDR3 nucleotides: TGTGCCAGCAGTTTATCGGGGCGGGGTCAATTCAATGAGCAGTTCTTC. It codes for CASSLSGRGQFNEQFF.

The J gene is TRBJ1-1, the V gene TRBV6-4, with D possibly being TRBD1 (5 bases). The CDR3 sequence is 13 residues long. CDR1 MRHNA and CDR2 SNTAGT come from the germline V gene. V gave up 8 bases and J gave up 0 bases, with 10 bases separating them. This chain's CDR3 is CASRQGVNTEAFF. The CDR3 DNA is TGTGCCAGCCGTCAAGGGGTGAACACTGAAGCTTTCTTT.

In DNA, the CDR3 is TGCGCCAGCAGCCAAGAAGGGGTCGGTTACAATGAGCAGTTCTTC. Translation: CASSQEGVGYNEQFF. The rearrangement joins TRBV4-3 to TRBJ2-1; weak D call: TRBD1 (5 bases). V lost 0 bases, J lost 4 bases, and 10 bases lay in between. This CDR3 is 15 amino acids long. Germline V gene lookup returns CDR1 LGHNA and CDR2 YSLEER.

The sample holds a few counts of this clone. The chain recombines TRBV6-2 or TRBV6-3 with TRBJ2-1; D is perhaps TRBD2 (5 bases). The germline gives CDR1 MNHEY, CDR2 SVGEGT. The V gene lost 0 bases and the J gene lost 15 bases, with 12 bases spanning the gap. The CDR3 covers 12 residues. As DNA, the CDR3 is TGTGCCAGCAGTTACTCGAGCCTAGCCCTGTTCTTC. Residues: CASSYSSLALFF.

CDR3 region: CASSPQTGNKNQPQHF. DNA of the CDR3: TGTGCCAGTAGTCCACAAACCGGGAACAAAAATCAGCCCCAGCATTTT. The chain is built from TRBV19 and TRBJ1-5; D gene ambiguous. V lost 5 bases and J 4 bases, leaving 18 bases between the germline ends. Germline CDR1 and CDR2: LNHDA and SQIVND (reference sequence). The CDR3 runs to 16 residues.

The chain has TRBV28 and TRBJ2-7; unclear D gene. Germline V gene sequence: CDR1 MDHEN, CDR2 SYDVKM. V lost 2 bases and J 0 bases, leaving 14 bases between the germline ends. This CDR3 has 16 residues. Here the CDR3 DNA reads TGTGCCAGCAGTTTAAGAGTACAGATGAGCTCCTACGAGCAGTACTTC. As protein: CASSLRVQMSSYEQYF.

The gene calls are TRBV11-2 and TRBJ1-2; D might be TRBD1 (6 bases). Germline V lookup: CDR1 SGHAT, CDR2 FQNNGV. Trimming left V 5 bases short and J 5 bases short, with 24 bases between. This CDR3 spans 17 amino acids. CDR3 sequence reads: CASSQYRDKPSSYGYTF. The CDR3 DNA reads TGTGCCAGCAGCCAATACCGGGACAAACCCTCTTCTTATGGCTACACCTTC. The complete variable domain, with remaining parts taken from reference TRBV11-2 and TRBJ1-2, reads EAGVAQSPRYKIIEKRQSVAFWCNPISGHATLYWYQQILGQGPKLLIQFQNNGVVDDSQLPKDRFSAERLKGVDSTLKIQPAKLEDSAVYLCASSQYRDKPSSYGYTFGSGTRLTVV.

The rearrangement joins TRBV5-4 to TRBJ2-1; 11 nucleotides align to TRBD1. Looked up from germline, CDR1 is SGHNT and CDR2 is YYREEE (reference sequence). The trim removed 4 bases at V and 4 bases at J, leaving 4 bases unmatched. This CDR3 comprises 15 residues. The CDR3 DNA is TGTGCCAGCAGCCTCGGGACAGGGGGGTACAATGAGCAGTTCTTC. Its translation is CASSLGTGGYNEQFF.

The chain couples TRBV14 to TRBJ2-7; 8 bases are shared with TRBD2. The CDR3 consists of 17 residues. The J segment lost 0 bases and the V segment lost 1 base, leaving 8 bases of the junction unmatched. In germline, CDR1 is SGHDN, CDR2 FVKESK. CDR3 bases: TGTGCCAGCAGCCAAGTTTGGGGGACTAGTTACTCCTACGAGCAGTACTTC. Amino acid sequence: CASSQVWGTSYSYEQYF.

The CDR3 DNA is TGTGCCAGCTCACCCTGGGGGGACTCTGGAAACACCATATATTTT. Protein: CASSPWGDSGNTIYF. The chain carries TRBV18 and TRBJ1-3; D is perhaps TRBD1 (5 bases). Trimming removed 3 bases at V and 0 bases at J, with 9 bases between. Germline V CDR1 and CDR2: KGHSH, LQKENI. This CDR3 comprises 15 residues.

This chain joins TRBV18 and TRBJ2-5; 9 positions match TRBD1. The length of the CDR3 is 14 residues. V gave up 5 bases and J gave up 3 bases; unmatched junction bases: 4. Germline V lookup: CDR1 KGHSH, CDR2 LQKENI. The CDR3 sequence: CASSRDRDEETQYF. The CDR3 DNA follows: TGTGCCAGCTCAAGGGACAGGGATGAAGAGACCCAGTACTTC.

This chain uses TRBV9 with TRBJ2-3; tentatively, D is TRBD1 (5 bases). V was cut by 4 bases and J by 2 bases, with 11 bases left in between. From germline, CDR1 is SGDLS and CDR2 YYNGEE. The CDR3 has 14 residues. In nucleotides, the CDR3 is TGTGCCAGCAGCCTTAGGACATACACAGATACGCAGTATTTT. Translated: CASSLRTYTDTQYF.

The gene calls are TRBV19 and TRBJ2-1; 8 bases map to TRBD2. V shed 6 bases, J shed 4 bases, and the junction held 8 bases outside the gene matches. The germline CDR1 and CDR2 sequences are LNHDA and SQIVND (reference sequence). The CDR3 length is 15 residues. CDR3 loop: CASRTTSGIYNEQFF. The CDR3 coding sequence is TGTGCCAGTAGAACCACTAGCGGCATTTACAATGAGCAGTTCTTC.

V usage is TRBV15 and J usage is TRBJ2-7; TRBD1 agrees at 10 bases. The CDR3 length is 15 residues. Trimming cost V 3 bases and J 3 bases; bases outside gene matches: 5. Germline V gives CDR1 LNHNV, CDR2 YYDKDF (reference sequence). The CDR3, as DNA: TGTGCCACCAGCAGGTCGACAGGGGGCGGCTACGAGCAGTACTTC. It encodes CATSRSTGGGYEQYF.

Here the CDR3 DNA reads TGTGCCAGTTCCGGGACATTTTGGGAAAAACTGTTTTTT. Amino acids: CASSGTFWEKLFF. V usage is TRBV28 and J usage is TRBJ1-4; TRBD1 might be the D (6 bases). The germline CDR1 and CDR2 sequences are MDHEN and SYDVKM. V was cut by 9 bases and J by 8 bases, with 16 bases left in between. The CDR3 runs to 13 residues.

The chain uses TRBV7-8 and TRBJ2-1; 9 positions agree with TRBD2. The germline V gene encodes CDR1 SGHVS and CDR2 FQNEAQ. With V trimmed by 4 bases and J by 9 bases, 10 bases remained unmatched. The CDR3 loop spans 15 amino acids. CDR3 sequence (DNA): TGTGCCAGCAGCTCGACCGGGACTAGCCCTCGTGAGCAGTTCTTC. Its protein is CASSSTGTSPREQFF.

The chain combines TRBV6-6 with TRBJ2-7; D may be TRBD2 (5 bases). The germline gives CDR1 MNHNY, CDR2 SVGAGI (reference sequence). The germline V and J ends were trimmed by 7 bases and 0 bases, with 7 bases remaining between them. The CDR3 has 12 residues. CDR3 in amino acids: CASKDFSYEQYF. The CDR3 region has the DNA TGTGCCAGCAAGGACTTCTCCTACGAGCAGTACTTC.

V usage is TRBV9 and J usage is TRBJ2-7; TRBD2 might be the D (5 bases). The V end was cut by 4 bases, the J end by 6 bases, with 14 bases between. CDR1 and CDR2 (germline): SGDLS, YYNGEE. The CDR3 spans 13 residues. The CDR3 nucleotides are TGTGCCAGCAGCCCGGGGTCTCACTCCGAGCAGTACTTC. The encoded protein is CASSPGSHSEQYF. The whole variable domain, filled in from reference TRBV9 and TRBJ2-7, reads DSGVTQTPKHLITATGQRVTLRCSPRSGDLSVYWYQQSLDQGLQFLIQYYNGEERAKGNILERFSAQQFPDLHSELNLSSLELGDSALYFCASSPGSHSEQYFGPGTRLTVT.